Presented here are 3 T cell receptor beta chains from one specimen sequenced in a study of blood T cell repertoires in COVID-19. Clones were sequenced by immunoSEQ multiplex PCR, and TCRdb holds only the in-frame ones, with some missing. The data hold about 71,000 clones, with less than 95% observed a single time. Material for sequencing was peripheral blood. Source of these receptors: a young woman with acute or convalescent COVID-19.

V usage is TRBV28 and J usage is TRBJ2-3; weak D call: TRBD2 (7 bases). Germline lookup yields CDR1 MDHEN and CDR2 SYDVKM. V shed 8 bases and J shed 6 bases, with 24 bases lying between them. The CDR3 covers 16 residues. For the CDR3, the DNA is TGTGCCAGCCTGGGGGCCAGCGGGACGGGCATGGATACGCAGTATTTT. Its protein product is CASLGASGTGMDTQYF.

The rearrangement uses TRBV6-5 and TRBJ2-5; D is unclear. Trimming removed 8 bases at V and 1 base at J, with 5 bases between. Per germline, CDR1 MNHEY and CDR2 SVGAGI. The CDR3 has 11 residues. The CDR3, as DNA: TGTGCCAGCGGCCCCCAAGAGACCCAGTACTTC. Protein: CASGPQETQYF.

The CDR3: CASSQAVLNTEAFF. CDR3 nucleotide sequence: TGTGCCAGCAGCCAAGCAGTATTGAACACTGAAGCTTTCTTT. The chain uses TRBV14 and TRBJ1-1; no clear D. This CDR3 comprises 14 residues. V was trimmed by 1 base and J by 0 bases, leaving 6 bases between them. The germline gives CDR1 SGHDN, CDR2 FVKESK.